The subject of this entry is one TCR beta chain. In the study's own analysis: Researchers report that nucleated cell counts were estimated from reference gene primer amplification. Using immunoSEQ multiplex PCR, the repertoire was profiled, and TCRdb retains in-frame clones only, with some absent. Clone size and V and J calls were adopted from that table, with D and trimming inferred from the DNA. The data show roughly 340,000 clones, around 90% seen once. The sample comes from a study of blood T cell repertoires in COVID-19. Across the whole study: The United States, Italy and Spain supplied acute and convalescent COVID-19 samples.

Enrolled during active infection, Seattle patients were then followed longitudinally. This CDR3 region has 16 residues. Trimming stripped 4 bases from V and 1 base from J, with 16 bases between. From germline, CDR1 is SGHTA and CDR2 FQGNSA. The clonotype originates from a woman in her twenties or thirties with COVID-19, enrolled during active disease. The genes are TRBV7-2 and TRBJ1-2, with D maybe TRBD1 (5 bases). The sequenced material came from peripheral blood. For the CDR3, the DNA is TGTGCCAGCAGCTCCGGTGGGGGGACCCATAACTATGGCTACACCTTC. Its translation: CASSSGGGTHNYGYTF.